This is a list of T cell receptor beta chains from one sample in a study of cytomegalovirus exposure and HLA in healthy donors. Some clones are missing from TCRdb's copy, which holds only in-frame ones; the method was immunoSEQ multiplex PCR. The sample gives about 170,000 clones, approximately 80% of which show up once; 1.5% to 2% is in the top ten. Sequencing used PBMCs. The origin of the receptors is a woman under 30 in good health and CMV-seronegative. CDR3s include the opening cysteine and the closing phenylalanine or tryptophan. Each record gives: V gene, CDR3 protein.

V gene: TRBV6-5; CDR3 protein: CASSHNGRGKNIQYF
V gene: TRBV7-6; CDR3 protein: CASSLVRGQSGELFF
V gene: TRBV9; CDR3 protein: CASSVEAGTEAFF
V gene: TRBV5-5; CDR3 protein: CASSLRGREADTQYF
V gene: TRBV7-8; CDR3 protein: CASSPGTGVNSPLHF
V gene: TRBV5-4; CDR3 protein: CASSPLIGGQSKDDGYTF
V gene: TRBV19; CDR3 protein: CASSIVGLAGGLSRNEQFF
V gene: TRBV11-2; CDR3 protein: CASSIGTGEGEQYF
V gene: TRBV25-1; CDR3 protein: CASSVTGAGNTEAFF
V gene: TRBV7-9; CDR3 protein: CASSAPGVLEAFF
V gene: TRBV2; CDR3 protein: CASSATGTGNEKLFF
V gene: TRBV19; CDR3 protein: CASSMTDGNTIYF
V gene: TRBV5-6; CDR3 protein: CASSRDMVSPLHF
V gene: TRBV5-1; CDR3 protein: CASSASGQGRVVSPLHF
V gene: TRBV2; CDR3 protein: CASNDGLAGGFEQFF
V gene: TRBV5-1; CDR3 protein: CASSEVADTQYF
V gene: TRBV2; CDR3 protein: CASRAGTSINTDTQYF
V gene: TRBV27; CDR3 protein: CASRDRGRGNAHEQYF
V gene: TRBV6-5; CDR3 protein: CASSGQGPSGNTIYF
V gene: TRBV7-6; CDR3 protein: CASSLGLGTDTQYF
V gene: TRBV5-1; CDR3 protein: CASSPRTGMGYGYTF
V gene: TRBV6-1; CDR3 protein: CASSEEAGATDTQYF
V gene: TRBV5-1; CDR3 protein: CASSRGQGQGEQFF
V gene: TRBV7-3; CDR3 protein: CASSLVGGVRTDTQYF
V gene: TRBV9; CDR3 protein: CASSVGGSGNEQFF
V gene: TRBV6-5; CDR3 protein: CASSGPGTGAHEQYF
V gene: TRBV2; CDR3 protein: CASSLYRQYSGNTIYF
V gene: TRBV5-1; CDR3 protein: CASSLVGTGSGNTIYF
V gene: TRBV7-9; CDR3 protein: CASSLGAGTNEKLFF
V gene: TRBV13; CDR3 protein: CASSLEAGGSNEQFF
V gene: TRBV5-6; CDR3 protein: CASSFGTSDEQYF
V gene: TRBV30; CDR3 protein: CAWRPGLNGGWANVLTF
V gene: TRBV19; CDR3 protein: CASIPGAGLNQPQHF
V gene: TRBV27; CDR3 protein: CASSAGSSYEQYF
V gene: TRBV2; CDR3 protein: CASSDASLPGDGYTF
V gene: TRBV9; CDR3 protein: CASSVDGGSNQPQHF
V gene: TRBV6-6; CDR3 protein: CASSTRDRGPREQYF
V gene: TRBV6-1; CDR3 protein: CASSEPRVVKGYTF
V gene: TRBV5-4; CDR3 protein: CASSHQGLGNQPQHF
V gene: TRBV4-1; CDR3 protein: CASSQSFGGNQETQYF
V gene: TRBV29-1; CDR3 protein: CSVNLVAGGRNEQFF
V gene: TRBV15; CDR3 protein: CATSIQASYEQYF
V gene: TRBV5-1; CDR3 protein: CASSFSSGIYEQYF
V gene: TRBV7-9; CDR3 protein: CAWGRSGGSPDTQYF
V gene: TRBV13; CDR3 protein: CASRPGEGQETQYF
V gene: TRBV10-2; CDR3 protein: CASTWTGGFEAFF
V gene: TRBV11-2; CDR3 protein: CASSWGGETQYF
V gene: TRBV21-1; CDR3 protein: CASSEGTTENTGELFF
V gene: TRBV7-9; CDR3 protein: CASSREVDGYTF
V gene: TRBV13; CDR3 protein: CASSLAGLDYNEQFF
V gene: TRBV30; CDR3 protein: CAWKGGNWNTGELFF
V gene: TRBV7-9; CDR3 protein: CASSSYEVEAFF
V gene: TRBV5-1; CDR3 protein: CASSSEAGVKTQYF
V gene: TRBV7-9; CDR3 protein: CASSFVNRGEQYF
V gene: TRBV19; CDR3 protein: CASSMQGIYGYTF
V gene: TRBV5-4; CDR3 protein: CASSPGLAGAQETQYF
V gene: TRBV10-3; CDR3 protein: CAISDPGQGSYEQYF
V gene: TRBV13; CDR3 protein: CASSLTGYEQYF
V gene: TRBV28; CDR3 protein: CASSSLAGGTGFTYNEQFF
V gene: TRBV7-3; CDR3 protein: CASSLKGQGWGEQYF